This entry lists 11 T cell receptor beta chains sequenced from one sample in a study of cytomegalovirus exposure and HLA in healthy donors. PCR used 60 Vbeta primers and 13 Jbeta primers. Generated by immunoSEQ multiplex PCR, the TCRdb table keeps only in-frame clones and is missing some. The table records 140,000 to 150,000 clones, approximately 72% of them present only once. The sample comprised PBMCs. Receptors originate from a woman in her fifties or sixties in good health and CMV-seronegative.

This chain links TRBV15 with TRBJ2-3; 14 nucleotides line up with TRBD2. The CDR3 is made up of 16 amino acids. The germline gives CDR1 LNHNV, CDR2 YYDKDF (reference sequence). V dropped 1 base and J dropped 6; count of bases not matched to a gene: 3. The CDR3 DNA sequence: TGTGCCACCAGCAGAGGGACTAGCGGGGGGAGGGATACGCAGTATTTT. As protein: CATSRGTSGGRDTQYF.

This clone was counted between two and nine times. The chain links TRBV21-1 to TRBJ2-7; the table names TRBD2, a call not compared with the DNA. TRBV21-1 is an annotated pseudogene. The CDR3 has 20 residues. CDR3 in DNA: TGTGCCAGCAGCAAAGCAGGATTTTTTTCTAGCGGGGGGCAAATCTACGAGCAGTACTTC. Its protein is CASSKAGFFSSGGQIYEQYF.

This clone was picked up a small number of times. The V call is TRBV6-6, the J call TRBJ1-2; a weak D match, TRBD1 (5 bases). Trimming stripped 5 bases from V and 2 bases from J, with 9 bases between. The CDR3 consists of 13 residues. CDR1 is MNHNY, CDR2 SVGAGI, per germline (reference sequence). The CDR3 loop is CASSPGQNYGYTF. CDR3 in DNA: TGTGCCAGCAGTCCAGGACAAAACTATGGCTACACCTTC.

V and J are TRBV6-5 and TRBJ2-5, with 8 bases lining up with TRBD1. V shed 6 bases, J shed 6 bases, and the junction held 9 bases outside the gene matches. Looked up from germline, CDR1 is MNHEY and CDR2 is SVGAGI. The CDR3 contains 14 residues. Here the CDR3 DNA reads TGTGCCAGCAGCCAAACAGGACAGGGCCAGACCCAGTACTTC. Translating it yields CASSQTGQGQTQYF.

This clone showed up just a few times. The CDR3: CASSKRAGPRPTGELFF. As DNA, the CDR3 is TGCGCCAGCAGCAAGAGAGCGGGCCCTCGGCCAACCGGGGAGCTGTTTTTT. This rearrangement joins TRBV5-1 to TRBJ2-2; the D gene is possibly TRBD2 (6 bases). The CDR3 runs to 17 residues. Germline loops: CDR1 SGHRS, CDR2 YFSETQ. The V gene lost 4 bases and the J gene lost 5 bases, with 21 bases spanning the gap.

CDR3 sequence: CASSVGLSTDTQYF. The DNA of the CDR3 is TGTGCCAGCAGCGTGGGACTAAGCACAGATACGCAGTATTTT. The J gene is TRBJ2-3, the V gene TRBV7-9, with 7 bases aligning to TRBD2. Germline CDR1 SEHNR, CDR2 FQNEAQ (reference sequence). Unmatched junction bases numbered 2, after V lost 5 bases and J lost 0 bases. CDR3 length: 14 residues.

On this clone itself: The same CDR3 can be traced to other DNA sequences in this sample. This sequence joins TRBV28 and TRBJ2-1; 7 positions agree with TRBD2. CDR3 length: 14 residues. From germline, CDR1 is MDHEN and CDR2 SYDVKM. V shed 5 bases, J shed 4 bases, and the junction held 5 bases outside the gene matches. The CDR3 DNA reads TGTGCCAGCAGTCCCGGGACTACGTACAATGAGCAGTTCTTC. Its protein is CASSPGTTYNEQFF.

This clone has a handful of counts. This rearrangement joins TRBV27 to TRBJ1-2; the D is unclear. The CDR3 runs to 12 residues. V was cut by 5 bases and J by 7 bases, with 11 bases left in between. CDR1 MNHEY and CDR2 SMNVEV come from the germline V gene (reference sequence). The CDR3 here is CASSTFGVGYTF. For the CDR3, the DNA is TGTGCCAGCAGTACCTTCGGTGTTGGCTACACCTTC.

V and J are TRBV4-2 and TRBJ1-1; unclear D gene. CDR3 length: 13 amino acids. Germline V CDR1 and CDR2: LGHNA, YNFKEQ. The germline V and J ends were trimmed by 4 bases and 0 bases, with 6 bases remaining between them. CDR3 nucleotide sequence: TGTGCCAGCAGCCCTAGACTGAACACTGAAGCTTTCTTT. Its protein is CASSPRLNTEAFF.

The chain couples TRBV7-6 to TRBJ2-2, with a weak D call TRBD2 (6 bases). V was clipped by 1 base and J by 8 bases, with 11 bases between them. The CDR3 runs 14 residues. Looked up from germline, CDR1 is SGHVS and CDR2 is FNYEAQ. CDR3: CASSLVRERGELFF. In DNA, the CDR3 is TGTGCCAGCAGCTTAGTCCGGGAGAGGGGGGAGCTGTTTTTT.

The chain carries TRBV6-5 and TRBJ1-2, with 7 bases aligning to TRBD1. This CDR3 is 16 amino acids long. The V segment lost 4 bases and the J segment 4 bases; nucleotides outside the gene matches: 12. Germline lookup yields CDR1 MNHEY and CDR2 SVGAGI. CDR3 loop: CASSFLLFDRAYGYTF. CDR3 sequence (DNA): TGTGCCAGCAGTTTCCTACTTTTCGACAGGGCCTATGGCTACACCTTC.